One sample yielded the 30 T cell receptor beta chains listed below, sequenced in a study of tumor-infiltrating lymphocytes in localized non-small cell lung cancer. Clones were sequenced by immunoSEQ multiplex PCR, and TCRdb holds only the in-frame ones, with some missing. This table has under 10,000 clones, 72% appearing once. Sequencing was performed on lung tumor tissue. Every receptor here comes from a human donor with non-small cell lung cancer.

This clone was seen more than once but under ten times. V gene TRBV6-5 combines with J gene TRBJ2-1, with D perhaps given as TRBD1 or TRBD2 (5 bases each). The CDR3 is 14 residues long. Germline V CDR1 and CDR2: MNHEY, SVGAGI. Trimming stripped 5 bases from V and 2 bases from J, with 10 bases between. CDR3 in DNA: TGTGCCAGCAGTCACCGGGACCCCTACAATGAGCAGTTCTTC. It yields the protein CASSHRDPYNEQFF.

V and J are TRBV2 and TRBJ1-5, with D unresolved. V gave up 4 bases and J gave up 2 bases, with 9 bases separating them. CDR3 length: 14 residues. CDR1 and CDR2 from the germline V gene are SNHLY and FYNNEI. The CDR3, as DNA: TGTGCCAGCAGTGCGGAAAGGGGCAATCAGCCCCAGCATTTT. This encodes CASSAERGNQPQHF.

This clone is classed as medium-sized. This chain connects TRBV7-6 to TRBJ2-5; 12 nucleotides agree with TRBD2. V shed 6 bases, J shed 5 bases, and the junction held 4 bases outside the gene matches. The CDR3 totals 14 residues. Germline V gene lookup returns CDR1 SGHVS and CDR2 FNYEAQ. CDR3 region: CASSWTSGKETQYF. DNA for the CDR3: TGTGCCAGCAGTTGGACTAGCGGGAAGGAGACCCAGTACTTC.

This chain uses TRBV21-1 with TRBJ2-7; the D call in the table, TRBD2, was not verified against the DNA. TRBV21-1 is a pseudogene segment. The CDR3 is 18 residues long. CDR3 sequence: CASSKAHRTVHGAYEQYF. Here the CDR3 DNA reads TGTGCCAGCAGCAAAGCGCATCGAACAGTACACGGGGCCTACGAGCAGTACTTC.

V is TRBV19 and J is TRBJ2-3; D is perhaps TRBD1 (5 bases). This CDR3 region has 15 residues. V lost 6 bases to trimming and J lost 7 bases, with 20 bases between them. Germline CDR1 is LNHDA and CDR2 is SQIVND (reference sequence). The CDR3 sequence: CASSLSDSSFHTQYF. CDR3 DNA: TGTGCCAGTAGCCTAAGCGACAGTTCCTTTCATACGCAGTATTTT.

The chain links TRBV11-1 to TRBJ1-1; TRBD1 is a possible D gene (5 bases). CDR1 and CDR2 from the germline V gene are SGHAT and FQDESV (reference sequence). The CDR3 has 14 amino acids. Trimming removed 5 bases from V and 1 base from J, with 11 bases in between. The CDR3 DNA follows: TGTGCCAGCAGCCCAGGGCTTTGGAACACTGAAGCTTTCTTT. This sequence encodes CASSPGLWNTEAFF. Using reference TRBV11-1 and TRBJ1-1 for the parts outside the CDR3, the full variable domain is EAEVAQSPRYKITEKSQAVAFWCDPISGHATLYWYRQILGQGPELLVQFQDESVVDDSQLPKDRFSAERLKGVDSTLKIQPAELGDSAMYLCASSPGLWNTEAFFGQGTRLTVV.

This clone was counted a few times. V and J are TRBV2 and TRBJ1-2; 8 bases map to TRBD1. The junction had 3 bases not matched to a gene; V was cut back by 1 base and J by 5 bases. The CDR3 is made up of 14 amino acids. The germline V gene encodes CDR1 SNHLY and CDR2 FYNNEI. In DNA, the CDR3 is TGTGCCAGCAGTGAAGGACAGGGGAATTATGGCTACACCTTC. It is translated as CASSEGQGNYGYTF.

The rearrangement joins TRBV5-1 to TRBJ1-1, with D perhaps TRBD1 (5 bases). This CDR3 contains 17 residues. CDR1 is SGHRS and CDR2 is YFSETQ in the germline V gene. With 0 bases removed from V and 1 base from J, the gap between germline ends came to 16 bases. CDR3 sequence reads: CASSLVGRARRNTEAFF. The CDR3 coding sequence is TGCGCCAGCAGCTTGGTTGGCAGGGCAAGACGGAACACTGAAGCTTTCTTT.

The gene calls are TRBV30 and TRBJ2-2; tentatively, D is TRBD1 (6 bases). Germline CDR1 is GTSNPN and CDR2 is SVGIG (reference sequence). Trimming removed 3 bases at V and 4 bases at J, with 21 bases between. This CDR3 is built from 17 residues. The CDR3 is CAWSFPSYDRLTGELFF. CDR3 coding DNA: TGTGCCTGGAGCTTCCCCTCGTATGACAGGCTCACCGGGGAGCTGTTTTTT.

A few counts support this clone. The chain couples TRBV30 to TRBJ1-1; D remains unclear. Looked up from germline, CDR1 is GTSNPN and CDR2 is SVGIG (reference sequence). The CDR3 consists of 11 residues. Trimming shortened V by 5 bases and J by 3 bases, and 7 bases separated the two germline ends. The CDR3 spells CAWGPDTEAFF. Written as DNA, the CDR3 is TGTGCCTGGGGGCCGGACACTGAAGCTTTCTTT.

V and J are TRBV6-5 and TRBJ1-4, with 8 bases matching TRBD1. This CDR3 has 15 amino acids. Germline V gives CDR1 MNHEY, CDR2 SVGAGI. The V gene end was trimmed by 5 bases and the J gene end by 4 bases; junction bases not matched to a gene: 6. The CDR3 DNA reads TGTGCCAGCAGTACACGGACAGGGATTAATGAAAAACTGTTTTTT. Its translation: CASSTRTGINEKLFF.

J is TRBJ1-1 and V is TRBV29-1, with 9 nucleotides matching TRBD1. J gave up 3 bases and V 1 base, and 12 bases lay outside the gene matches. CDR1 and CDR2 from the germline V gene are SQVTM and ANQGSEA. The CDR3 is made up of 17 amino acids. In DNA form, the CDR3 reads TGCAGCGTTGAAGGGATCGGGACAGGGCTAAGAGACACTGAAGCTTTCTTT. Protein sequence: CSVEGIGTGLRDTEAFF.

The J gene is TRBJ1-1, the V gene TRBV6-5; a weak D match, TRBD1 (5 bases). Trimming left V 6 bases short and J 1 base short, with 9 bases between. Germline CDR1 and CDR2: MNHEY and SVGAGI. The CDR3 loop spans 13 amino acids. The CDR3, as DNA: TGTGCCAGCAGCTACGGGGGGAACACTGAAGCTTTCTTT. Amino acid sequence: CASSYGGNTEAFF.

This chain joins TRBV6-1 and TRBJ2-1, with D perhaps matching TRBD1 (5 bases). V shed 1 base and J shed 4 bases, with 14 bases lying between them. The CDR3 totals 16 residues. Germline loops: CDR1 MNHNS, CDR2 SASEGT. The CDR3 bases are TGTGCCAGCAGTGAAGAGGGGTCAGGTTATTACAATGAGCAGTTCTTC. Amino acids: CASSEEGSGYYNEQFF.

This chain uses TRBV7-2 with TRBJ1-5; D call uncertain. Between the trimmed V and J ends, which lost 0 bases and 7 bases, there was a span of 10 bases. Germline CDR1 and CDR2: SGHTA and FQGNSA. The CDR3 length is 14 residues. The DNA for the CDR3 is TGTGCCAGCAGCTTAGCGAGGATGGAACAGCCCCAGCATTTT. Amino acid sequence: CASSLARMEQPQHF.

The chain employs TRBV25-1 and TRBJ2-7, with D unresolved. Deletions cut 0 bases from V and 1 base from J, with 10 bases between. CDR1 MGHDK and CDR2 SYGVNS come from the germline V gene. CDR3 length: 15 amino acids. The CDR3 DNA sequence: TGTGCCAGCAGTGAATATGGAGCAGTATCCTACGAGCAGTACTTC. This codes for CASSEYGAVSYEQYF.

This chain connects TRBV19 to TRBJ1-2; D unclear. Germline CDR1 LNHDA, CDR2 SQIVND (reference sequence). The CDR3 extends over 11 amino acids. With 4 bases removed from V and 3 bases from J, the gap between germline ends came to 3 bases. The CDR3 sequence is CASSTYYGYTF. Written as DNA, the CDR3 is TGTGCCAGTAGTACCTACTATGGCTACACCTTC.

This chain uses TRBV6-5 with TRBJ2-1, with a weak D call TRBD2 (5 bases). This CDR3 has 13 residues. Deletions cut 2 bases from V and 4 bases from J, with 6 bases between. CDR1 is MNHEY and CDR2 is SVGAGI in the germline V gene. CDR3 nucleotide sequence: TGTGCCAGCAGTTACACGGGGTACAATGAGCAGTTCTTC. The encoded protein is CASSYTGYNEQFF.

In its sample, this clone was seen a few times. V is TRBV27 and J is TRBJ2-1; 14 bases line up with TRBD2. Germline loops: CDR1 MNHEY, CDR2 SMNVEV (reference sequence). J gave up 8 bases and V 4 bases, and 7 bases lay outside the gene matches. The CDR3 is 16 residues long. The CDR3 DNA reads as TGTGCCAGCAGTTCCTCGACTAGCGGGAGGGTTGATGAGCAGTTCTTC. It encodes CASSSSTSGRVDEQFF.

This chain connects TRBV7-2 to TRBJ1-1; TRBD1 matches 7 bases. Germline CDR1 and CDR2: SGHTA and FQGNSA. The CDR3 covers 13 residues. The trim removed 2 bases at V and 4 bases at J, leaving 1 base unmatched. CDR3 nucleotides: TGTGCCAGCAGCTTAACAGGGGCCACTGAAGCTTTCTTT. Its translation is CASSLTGATEAFF.

This chain links TRBV7-2 with TRBJ1-2, with 12 positions matching TRBD1. Trimming cost V 0 bases and J 8 bases; bases outside gene matches: 4. The germline CDR1 and CDR2 sequences are SGHTA and FQGNSA. The CDR3 runs 15 residues. Here the CDR3 reads CASSLAGTGGRGYTF. CDR3 nucleotide sequence: TGTGCCAGCAGCTTAGCCGGGACAGGGGGCAGGGGCTACACCTTC.

This rearrangement joins TRBV18 to TRBJ2-7, with TRBD1 identical over 9 bases. V lost 2 bases and J lost 2; bases outside the gene matches: 4. This CDR3 region has 15 residues. CDR1 is KGHSH and CDR2 is LQKENI in the germline V gene. This CDR3 reads CASSPGTGSAYEQYF. In DNA, the CDR3 is TGTGCCAGCTCACCAGGGACAGGGAGCGCCTACGAGCAGTACTTC.

The chain combines TRBV19 with TRBJ2-3; D might be TRBD2 (6 bases). V lost 8 bases to trimming and J lost 5 bases, with 20 bases between them. Germline CDR1 LNHDA, CDR2 SQIVND (reference sequence). CDR3 length equals 15 residues. CDR3 sequence reads: CASSIGRGLGDTQYF. CDR3 nucleotide sequence: TGTGCCAGTTCGATAGGGCGGGGTCTGGGAGATACGCAGTATTTT.

The genes are TRBV11-2 and TRBJ2-3; D remains unclear. V shed 3 bases and J shed 0 bases, with 10 bases lying between them. Germline CDR1 and CDR2: SGHAT and FQNNGV. The CDR3 totals 15 residues. Written as DNA, the CDR3 is TGTGCCAGCAGCTTTACAGATTCTAGCACAGATACGCAGTATTTT. As protein: CASSFTDSSTDTQYF.

This clone turned up a few times. This chain links TRBV4-3 with TRBJ2-7; possible D gene TRBD2, 5 bases. Germline V gene sequence: CDR1 LGHNA, CDR2 YSLEER. CDR3 length: 14 residues. V lost 4 bases and J lost 3, with 13 bases in between. The CDR3: CASSPGVGNYEQYF. The DNA of the CDR3 is TGCGCCAGCAGCCCCGGGGTCGGCAACTACGAGCAGTACTTC.

The chain carries TRBV7-7 and TRBJ2-7; TRBD1 matches 10 bases. The V gene's germline CDR1 is SSHAT and CDR2 FNYEAQ (reference sequence). The CDR3 covers 15 residues. Trimming removed 5 bases from V and 3 bases from J; junction bases left unmatched: 7. The CDR3: CASSPGTGANYEQYF. CDR3 nucleotides: TGTGCCAGCAGCCCGGGGACAGGGGCAAACTACGAGCAGTACTTC.

The chain uses TRBV7-6 and TRBJ2-3; D uncertain. Looked up from germline, CDR1 is SGHVS and CDR2 is FNYEAQ. Deletions cut 2 bases from V and 3 bases from J, with 9 bases between. This CDR3 comprises 14 residues. CDR3 coding DNA: TGTGCCAGCAGCTTACGCAGTGGGACAGATACGCAGTATTTT. Translation: CASSLRSGTDTQYF.

The chain couples TRBV7-9 to TRBJ2-1; the match to TRBD2 covers 14 bases. The CDR3 sequence is 18 residues long. Germline loops: CDR1 SEHNR, CDR2 FQNEAQ (reference sequence). The V segment lost 4 bases and the J segment 6 bases; nucleotides outside the gene matches: 11. The CDR3 here is CASSSSGTSGSRVNEQFF. CDR3 DNA sequence: TGTGCCAGCAGCTCCTCAGGGACTAGCGGGAGTCGGGTCAATGAGCAGTTCTTC.

This chain joins TRBV7-9 and TRBJ2-5; D is undetermined. Between the trimmed V and J ends, which lost 2 bases and 7 bases, there was a span of 17 bases. The CDR3 is 15 residues long. The germline CDR1 and CDR2 sequences are SEHNR and FQNEAQ (reference sequence). CDR3 loop: CASSLKGQPSGTQYF. The CDR3 nucleotides are TGTGCCAGCAGCTTAAAAGGGCAGCCTTCGGGGACCCAGTACTTC.

The gene calls are TRBV28 and TRBJ2-5; 10 nucleotides match TRBD2. The V gene's germline CDR1 is MDHEN and CDR2 SYDVKM. The CDR3 extends over 16 amino acids. V lost 4 bases, J lost 6 bases, and 11 bases stayed unmatched. The CDR3 loop is CASSSPAGGGGKTQYF. In DNA form, the CDR3 reads TGTGCCAGCAGTTCCCCAGCGGGAGGGGGCGGAAAGACCCAGTACTTC.